The source of this T cell receptor beta chain is a study of CD8+ T cells in alopecia areata. Across the study: A 6-month period off drug followed tofacitinib, which lasted 6 to 18 months. By percentage of affected scalp area, the severity of treated patients was scored.

CDR3 length equals 15 residues. The V end was cut by 1 base, the J end by 5 bases, with 14 bases between. Germline V CDR1 and CDR2: SGHAT, FQNNGV. Treatment: oral pan-JAK inhibitor, 5-10 mg twice daily. cDNA serving as the sequencing template came from extracted, reverse transcribed RNA. Method: immunoSEQ multiplex PCR; TCRdb's copy keeps in-frame clones and lacks some. This table has approximately 110,000 clones, approximately 54% appearing once. This specimen consisted of CD8+ T cells sorted from blood, obtained at week 24, from a patient treated with tofacitinib. The V gene is TRBV11-2, the J gene TRBJ1-2; D call uncertain. The sequence came from a human donor with alopecia areata. For the CDR3, the DNA is TGTGCCAGCAGCTTAGGCCACTCACTGGCTTATGGCTACACCTTC. Translated, it gives CASSLGHSLAYGYTF.